The subject of this entry is one TCR beta chain. This CDR3 contains 15 residues. The germline gives CDR1 SGHRS, CDR2 YFSETQ. Trimming at V came to 0 bases and at J to 6 bases, leaving 8 bases not matched to a gene. This sample stems from a study of blood T cell repertoires in COVID-19. Background on the study: There were acute and convalescent COVID-19 samples, and they came from the United States, Italy and Spain. PBMCs, B-cell-depleted T cells, or T cells were the source of the cDNA or gDNA that made up the material.

Original handling: Amplification with reference gene primers provided the estimates of nucleated cell counts. Using immunoSEQ multiplex PCR, the repertoire was profiled, and TCRdb retains in-frame clones only, with some absent. V and J calls and clone size are given by that table; D and trimming were obtained from the DNA. This sample carries around 140,000 clones, roughly 89% of them seen once, and the ten largest clones take roughly 1%. The sequence derives from a woman aged 45-65 years with acute or convalescent COVID-19. Specimen: peripheral blood. The chain combines TRBV5-1 with TRBJ1-2; 7 bases line up with TRBD1. The CDR3 here is CASSLEQGGLDGYTF. Written as DNA, the CDR3 is TGCGCCAGCAGCTTGGAGCAGGGGGGCCTGGATGGCTACACCTTC.